Listed here is a single T cell receptor beta chain. Its antigen remains unknown. This entry is derived from a study of cytomegalovirus exposure and HLA in healthy donors. Study-level results: Further analysis, carried out later, found HLA-associated TCR beta chains more clonally expanded than equally common other chains. TCR beta V segments were, for the most part, productive about 87% or about 30% of the time in an earlier analysis.

It was with 60 Vbeta and 13 Jbeta primers that the PCR ran. Clones were sequenced by immunoSEQ multiplex PCR, and TCRdb holds only the in-frame ones, with some missing. The repertoire holds 140,000 to 150,000 clones, around 72% seen once, with around 2.2% in the top ten. Trimming cost V 5 bases and J 6 bases; bases outside gene matches: 8. Germline loops: CDR1 SGHRS, CDR2 YFSETQ. The CDR3 is made up of 15 amino acids. The sequenced material came from PBMCs. This clonotype originated in a man aged 35-49 years in good health and CMV-seronegative. The chain uses TRBV5-1 and TRBJ1-5; 10 bases line up with TRBD1. The CDR3 region has the DNA TGCGCCAGCAGGGCCGGGACAGGGGTCTTTCAGCCCCAGCATTTT. It encodes CASRAGTGVFQPQHF.